The source of this TCR beta chain is a study of OX40 agonist ivuxolimab in advanced cancers. V dropped 7 bases and J dropped 8 bases, with 17 bases sitting between them. This CDR3 region has 13 residues. CDR1 MDHEN and CDR2 SYDVKM come from the germline V gene. The method was immunoSEQ multiplex PCR; TCRdb's version includes in-frame clones alone and lacks a portion of them. The repertoire has roughly 53,000 clones, 65% to 85% of them found once; the top ten carry around an eighth. This sample comprised CD4+ or CD8+ T cells sorted from blood, obtained in a trial of the OX40 agonist ivuxolimab. This chain connects TRBV28 to TRBJ1-2; no clear D. The receptor was isolated from an adult with an advanced solid tumor such as melanoma, head and neck, liver or kidney cancer. Written as DNA, the CDR3 is TGTGCCAGCAAAGTCGGAGGGAGGGCGGGCTACACCTTC. It codes for CASKVGGRAGYTF.